This TCR beta chain originates from a study of shared clonotypes between healthy human individuals. The study enrolled healthy HIV-negative adults without recent acute infections or vaccinations as donors. Unsorted samples relied on about 100 million PBMCs, which served as the source of genomic DNA. The germline CDR1 and CDR2 sequences are LGHNA and YSLEER. V was pared by 4 bases and J by 4 bases, with 5 bases of the junction left unmatched. This CDR3 comprises 15 residues. Several immunoSEQ 96-well plates shared each subset's DNA, each plate a replicate. Unsorted PBMC DNA was run through sequencing on ten immunoSEQ deep assay plates. TCRdb keeps only in-frame clones here, not all; method: immunoSEQ multiplex PCR. The sample shows 400,000 to 500,000 clones, approximately 80% of them seen only once.

Sequences were obtained from PBMCs. V gene TRBV4-3 combines with J gene TRBJ1-4, with 8 positions matching TRBD1. The receptor's source is a woman between 40 and 55 years old in good health. Some clones in this sample may be carry-over from other donors' samples. CDR3 bases: TGCGCCAGCAGCCCACGGACAGGGCTTAATGAAAAACTGTTTTTT. This translates into CASSPRTGLNEKLFF.